The rows below give T cell receptor beta chains drawn from one sample of a study of T-cell memory formation after mild COVID-19. One entry per CDR3 protein results from TCRdb running MiXCR on the 5' RACE reads. The table lists 250,000 to 400,000 distinct CDR3 sequences, more than 13% of them singletons. Sample: PBMCs or a T cell subset sorted from them (not recorded which). These receptors originate from a man aged 18 to 35 who had mild COVID-19 (a few samples of this study predate the infection). Cell type and time point are not known. CDR3s include the opening cysteine and the closing phenylalanine or tryptophan. The D gene is left open where the match is weak. Size is omitted from some rows. Given values are once, few, many or a class for expanded clones.

clone size	V gene	J gene	D gene	CDR3 DNA	CDR3 protein
few	TRBV2	TRBJ2-7	-	TGTGCCAGCATTCCCGACGGGGCGAGGGAGCAGTACTTC	CASIPDGAREQYF
few	TRBV27	TRBJ2-1	-	TGTGCCAGCAGTTTATCACGCATGGGAAATGAGCAGTTCTTC	CASSLSRMGNEQFF
-	TRBV27	TRBJ2-3	-	TGTGCCAGCACCCGCGGGGGCACAGATACGCAGTATTTT	CASTRGGTDTQYF
-	TRBV5-1	TRBJ1-2	-	TGCGCCAGCAGCCCTGAGCCCGCGGGGGGCTACACCTTC	CASSPEPAGGYTF
-	TRBV12-3/TRBV12-4	TRBJ1-2	-	TGTGCCAGCAGTCCCCGAGGGGGGGCTAACTATGGCTACACCTTC	CASSPRGGANYGYTF
few	TRBV19	TRBJ1-2	-	TGTGCCAGTAGTAATCCCAATGTTGGTATTCATGGCTACACCTTC	CASSNPNVGIHGYTF
few	TRBV9	TRBJ2-5	TRBD2	TGTGCCAGCAGCGTAGGACGGGGGGAGTACCAAGAGACCCAGTACTTC	CASSVGRGEYQETQYF
-	TRBV20-1	TRBJ2-2	-	TGCAGTGCTAGGGATGAGGGTTTATCGAACACCGGGGAGCTGTTTTTT	CSARDEGLSNTGELFF
few	TRBV5-1	TRBJ1-4	-	TGCGCCAGCAGCATAACAGGGAATGAAAAACTGTTTTTT	CASSITGNEKLFF
-	TRBV10-3	TRBJ1-2	-	TGTGCCATCAGTGCAGACGGCGGGATGACAGTTTATGGCTACACCTTC	CAISADGGMTVYGYTF
few	TRBV6-2/TRBV6-3	TRBJ1-5	-	TGTGCCAGCAGTTACAGAGGTCGCCGGCAGCCCCAGCATTTT	CASSYRGRRQPQHF
many	TRBV20-1	TRBJ2-1	-	TGCAGTGCTAGCCACCCCGGACCGGAGCAGTTCTTC	CSASHPGPEQFF
-	TRBV4-2	TRBJ1-2	-	TGTGCCAGCAGCCAAGAAGACAGGTACTATGGCTACACCTTC	CASSQEDRYYGYTF
-	TRBV4-3	TRBJ1-1	TRBD1	TGCGCCAGCAGCCAAGATGGGGCAGGGGGCGGCACTGAAGCTTTCTTT	CASSQDGAGGGTEAFF
few	TRBV6-2/TRBV6-3	TRBJ2-5	-	TGTGCCAGCAGCTCGGACCGGAATACCGAGACCCAGTACTTC	CASSSDRNTETQYF
-	TRBV18	TRBJ2-3	-	TGTGCCAGCTCACCATTGCACGGGGATAGCACAGATACGCAGTATTTT	CASSPLHGDSTDTQYF
few	TRBV29-1	TRBJ1-1	TRBD1	TGCAGCGTTACCGACAGGGGCCCAGCTTTCTTT	CSVTDRGPAFF
many	TRBV6-6	TRBJ2-1	TRBD2	TGTGCCAGCAGTCCGACCCCGGGACTAGCGGGGGGCTTTACCCACTACAATGAGCAGTTCTTC	CASSPTPGLAGGFTHYNEQFF
-	TRBV4-3	TRBJ2-3	TRBD2	TGCGCCAGCAGCCAGAGCGGGGGCCACACAGATCCGCAGTATTTT	CASSQSGGHTDPQYF
-	TRBV9	TRBJ2-3	TRBD2	TGTGCCAGCAGCGTAGCGTTAGCGGGGGGGACAGATACGCAGTATTTT	CASSVALAGGTDTQYF
few	TRBV4-1	TRBJ1-6	-	TGCGCCAGCGGGCCGGAGGGCGAATTCTTCTCCCTCCACTTT	CASGPEGEFFSLHF
many	TRBV3-1	TRBJ1-2	-	TGTGCCAGCAGCCTTGGGGACGGCTACTTCTATGGCTACACCTTC	CASSLGDGYFYGYTF